These T cell receptor beta chains were read from a single sample in a study of blood T cell repertoires in COVID-19. The data were produced by immunoSEQ multiplex PCR, yet TCRdb's version contains in-frame clones alone and is incomplete. The data show about 81,000 clones, more than 75% seen once. Sequencing was done on a sample of peripheral blood. These receptors were taken from a human donor in a cohort sampled during active COVID-19. The CDR3 runs from the conserved cysteine through the conserved F or W. Fields, in order: J gene, D gene, clone size, V gene, CDR3 DNA, CDR3 protein. A D gene is named only where the DNA matches it firmly. Not every row has a clone size; where given, it reads once, few, many or a size class.

>TRBJ1-2|TRBD1|NA|TRBV18
TGTGCCAGCTCACCACCGGGACAGAGCTATGGCTACACCTTC
CASSPPGQSYGYTF
>TRBJ1-5|NA|NA|TRBV7-2
TGTGCCAGCAGCTTAGCGGTCGGTGATCAGCCCCAGCATTTT
CASSLAVGDQPQHF
>TRBJ1-5|NA|NA|TRBV2
TGTGCCAGCACTGGCAGTCGCAATCAGCCCCAGCATTTT
CASTGSRNQPQHF
>TRBJ2-7|TRBD1|once|TRBV9
TGTGCCAGCAGCGGACAGGGGGCCCCATTCTCCTACGAGCAGTACTTC
CASSGQGAPFSYEQYF
>TRBJ2-2|TRBD1|NA|TRBV3-1/TRBV3-2
TGTGCCAGCAGCCAAAGAACCCCCGGGACAGGGTCCAACACCGGGGAGCTGTTTTTT
CASSQRTPGTGSNTGELFF
>TRBJ2-2|TRBD1|once|TRBV7-9
TGTGCCAGCACCGAGGGACAGTCGAACACCGGGGAGCTGTTTTTT
CASTEGQSNTGELFF
>TRBJ2-7|NA|NA|TRBV10-2
TGCGCCAGCAGTGAATACACCTCCTACGAGCAGTACTTC
CASSEYTSYEQYF
>TRBJ1-5|NA|NA|TRBV6-1
TGTGCCAGCAGTGAAGTCAGCAGGGGAGTAAGAGAGTCGCCCCAGCATTTT
CASSEVSRGVRESPQHF
>TRBJ2-7|TRBD1|few|TRBV19
TGTGCCAGTAGTCAGACAGGGAGCTCCTACGAGCAGTACTTC
CASSQTGSSYEQYF
>TRBJ1-2|TRBD1|NA|TRBV5-6
TGTGCCAGCAGCTTGTATATCCCCAGGGGGCGCGAAAACTATGGCTACACCTTC
CASSLYIPRGRENYGYTF
>TRBJ2-3|TRBD1|NA|TRBV7-9
TGTGCCAGCAGCTCCGGGACAGCAACAGATACGCAGTATTTT
CASSSGTATDTQYF
>TRBJ1-3|NA|NA|TRBV7-9
TGTGCCAGCAGCTTAGCAACTACCTGGACAGACCGATCTGGAAACACCATATATTTT
CASSLATTWTDRSGNTIYF
>TRBJ2-7|NA|NA|TRBV2
TGTGCCAGCAGTCGGGGTTACGAGCAGTACTTC
CASSRGYEQYF
>TRBJ2-5|TRBD2|NA|TRBV3-1/TRBV3-2
TGTGCCAGCAGCCAAGATCGAGCGGGGGGGCCGCGAGAGACCCAGTACTTC
CASSQDRAGGPRETQYF
>TRBJ1-1|NA|once|TRBV29-1
TGCAGCGCCGGTAGGGGGACGAACACTGAAGCTTTCTTT
CSAGRGTNTEAFF
>TRBJ1-2|NA|NA|TRBV5-6
TGTGCCAGCAGCTTGGCCCGGGACACCGACTATGGCTACACCTTC
CASSLARDTDYGYTF
>TRBJ2-1|NA|NA|TRBV11-2
TGTGCCAGCAGCTTCGACCCCGTTAGCTTCCCCTACAATGAGCAGTTCTTC
CASSFDPVSFPYNEQFF
>TRBJ2-7|NA|NA|TRBV30
TGTGCCTGGAGTGGTAGGGGTTCCTACGAGCAGTACTTC
CAWSGRGSYEQYF
>TRBJ2-7|NA|NA|TRBV21-1
TGTGCCAGCAGCCGAAACAGGAACTACGAGCAGTACTTC
CASSRNRNYEQYF
>TRBJ1-4|NA|few|TRBV5-5
TGTGCCAGCAGCTTCGGTGAAAAACTGTTTTTT
CASSFGEKLFF
>TRBJ2-5|TRBD1|NA|TRBV7-2
TGTGCCAGCAGCAGGGACAGGGGCATCCAAGAGACCCAGTACTTC
CASSRDRGIQETQYF
>TRBJ2-2|TRBD2|once|TRBV2
TGTGCCAGCAGTGGACTAGCGGGGGTTTACACCGGGGAGCTGTTTTTT
CASSGLAGVYTGELFF
>TRBJ1-2|TRBD1|NA|TRBV20-1
TGCAGTGCTAGTTTACAGGGGGAGGGGTATGGCTACACCTTC
CSASLQGEGYGYTF
>TRBJ2-7|NA|NA|TRBV7-2
TGTGCCAGCAGCTTAGCGCGGCAGGGGGGCGAGCAGTACTTC
CASSLARQGGEQYF
>TRBJ1-5|NA|NA|TRBV19
TGTGCCAGCTCCGACATCAAGAGCAATCAGCCCCAGCATTTT
CASSDIKSNQPQHF
>TRBJ1-2|TRBD1|NA|TRBV6-5
TGTGCCAGCGGGTCCGACAGGGGGCGATATGGCTACACCTTC
CASGSDRGRYGYTF
>TRBJ2-2|TRBD2|NA|TRBV4-2
TGTGCCAGCAGCTCTAGGCGGGGGGGGACCGGGGAGCTGTTTTTT
CASSSRRGGTGELFF
>TRBJ1-5|TRBD1|NA|TRBV19
TGTGCCAGTAGGATGACAGGGGAACAGCCCCAGCATTTT
CASRMTGEQPQHF
>TRBJ1-1|TRBD1|NA|TRBV12-3/TRBV12-4
TGTGCCAGCAGTGACCGGGACAGGGAGGCTTTCTTT
CASSDRDREAFF
>TRBJ1-2|NA|NA|TRBV19
TGTGCCAGTAGTGCGTCACAGGGCGCTCTCTATGGCTACACCTTC
CASSASQGALYGYTF
>TRBJ1-1|NA|NA|TRBV7-9
TGTGCCAGCAGCTTGAGGACTGAAGCTTTCTTT
CASSLRTEAFF
>TRBJ2-6|TRBD1|NA|TRBV4-3
TGCGCCAGCAGCCAAGATCCCTCAGGGGGCTCTGGGGCCAACGTCCTGACTTTC
CASSQDPSGGSGANVLTF